The 10 T cell receptor beta chains below come from one sample, sequenced in a study of blood T cell repertoires in COVID-19 (dated by TCRdb to the early 2020s). Library preparation used the immunoSEQ multiplex PCR assay. Imported from immuneACCESS, the table was reduced by TCRdb to in-frame sequences with V and J called. These copies leave out some clones; in studies compared against another copy, an unresolved V gene accounts for under half, and the cause of the remainder is not known. This sample has roughly 130,000 clones in its table, and about 85% of those were observed once. The ten most abundant clones make up 5% of the sample. The specimen was peripheral blood. The source of these receptors is an older woman with COVID-19, enrolled during active disease.

The chain couples TRBV11-3 to TRBJ2-2, with 13 positions matching TRBD2. The V and J ends lost 5 bases and 16 bases, in that order; junction bases with no gene match: 7. The CDR3 length is 13 residues. Germline V gene sequence: CDR1 SGHNT, CDR2 YENEEA. The CDR3 DNA follows: TGTGCCAGCAGCCGACTAGCGGGGGGCCACCAGTTTTTT. Translated: CASSRLAGGHQFF.

This chain connects TRBV27 to TRBJ2-7; D possibly corresponds to TRBD2 (6 bases). This CDR3 spans 14 amino acids. V lost 3 bases and J 4 bases, leaving 13 bases between the germline ends. Germline V CDR1 and CDR2: MNHEY, SMNVEV (reference sequence). CDR3 sequence: CASSFSGQAYEQYF. The CDR3 region has the DNA TGTGCCAGCAGTTTTAGCGGCCAAGCTTACGAGCAGTACTTC.

This clone occurred a few times. The chain is built from TRBV3-1 (or the pseudogene TRBV3-2) and TRBJ1-4; TRBD1 is a possible D gene (6 bases). This CDR3 spans 12 amino acids. From germline, CDR1 is LGHDT and CDR2 YNNKEL (reference sequence). V lost 3 bases to trimming and J lost 8 bases, with 7 bases between them. CDR3 sequence reads: CASSQTGEKLFF. CDR3 DNA sequence: TGTGCCAGCAGCCAGACAGGAGAAAAACTGTTTTTT.

The chain has TRBV28 and TRBJ1-1; D not certain. Germline lookup yields CDR1 MDHEN and CDR2 SYDVKM. V was clipped by 9 bases and J by 6 bases, with 17 bases between them. The CDR3 runs 13 residues. CDR3 residues: CASLPPGRAEAFF. The CDR3 coding sequence is TGTGCCAGTCTCCCCCCCGGGAGGGCTGAAGCTTTCTTT.

The V call is TRBV5-1, the J call TRBJ2-5, with no clear D. From germline, CDR1 is SGHRS and CDR2 YFSETQ. The CDR3 covers 15 residues. V lost 1 base and J lost 5, with 15 bases in between. CDR3 in DNA: TGCGCCAGCAGCTTGCAGGCAGTGAGTTCCGAGACCCAGTACTTC. Translating it yields CASSLQAVSSETQYF.

The chain carries TRBV2 and TRBJ2-2; 10 bases are shared with TRBD2. The CDR3 contains 17 residues. The V gene end was trimmed by 4 bases and the J gene end by 1 base; junction bases not matched to a gene: 6. Germline assignment: CDR1 SNHLY and CDR2 FYNNEI. The CDR3 sequence: CASSVLVAGGNTGELFF. The CDR3 coding sequence is TGTGCCAGCAGTGTCCTCGTAGCGGGGGGGAACACCGGGGAGCTGTTTTTT.

The chain links TRBV12-3 or TRBV12-4 to TRBJ2-3, with D hard to call. The CDR3 extends over 12 amino acids. Trimming took 5 bases from V and 2 from J, leaving 5 bases between them. This CDR3 reads CASSPSTDTQYF. The CDR3 bases are TGTGCCAGCAGTCCCTCCACAGATACGCAGTATTTT.

The CDR3 nucleotides read TGTGCCAGCAGCATTCTCAGGGCGGGGGAGCAGTTCTTC. Translation: CASSILRAGEQFF. The gene calls are TRBV7-8 and TRBJ2-1; tentatively, D is TRBD2 (6 bases). Germline CDR1 SGHVS, CDR2 FQNEAQ. The CDR3 extends over 13 amino acids. The ends were cut back, 5 bases at V and 10 bases at J, with 15 bases in the middle.

This sequence joins TRBV11-1 and TRBJ2-7, with 7 bases identical to TRBD1. The CDR3 contains 14 residues. Germline V gene lookup returns CDR1 SGHAT and CDR2 FQDESV (reference sequence). Losses at the gene ends were 3 bases for V and 3 bases for J; bases not matched to a gene: 5. DNA of the CDR3: TGTGCCAGCAGCTTGCTGCAGGGGGTCTACGAGCAGTACTTC. It yields the protein CASSLLQGVYEQYF.

The chain links TRBV5-1 to TRBJ1-1; D is perhaps TRBD1 (6 bases). This CDR3 is built from 15 residues. The V end was cut by 5 bases, the J end by 0 bases, with 14 bases between. CDR1 and CDR2 (germline): SGHRS, YFSETQ. CDR3 loop: CASRRRDNLNTEAFF. The CDR3 coding sequence is TGCGCCAGCAGACGCCGGGACAACCTGAACACTGAAGCTTTCTTT.